These T cell receptor beta chains were read from a single sample in a study of control samples from healthy donors and cancer patients. Produced via immunoSEQ multiplex PCR; TCRdb's table is partial and in-frame only. The sample gives 120,000 to 150,000 clones, 75% to 90% of which show up once; approximately 9.4% is in the top ten. The sample taken for sequencing was blood. These receptors were obtained from a woman younger than 45 in good health. Both conserved end residues are part of each CDR3. The order of the fields is clone size, J gene, D gene, V gene, CDR3 protein, CDR3 DNA. The D gene is left open where the match is weak. The size field is filled for only some rows; it gives once, few, many or a size class.

abundance: .; j_gene: TRBJ2-1; d_gene: .; v_gene: TRBV7-9; CDR3aa: CASSLVGGTGDPNEQFF; CDR3nt: TGTGCCAGCAGCCTCGTCGGCGGGACCGGTGACCCCAATGAGCAGTTCTTC
abundance: .; j_gene: TRBJ2-7; d_gene: .; v_gene: TRBV19; CDR3aa: CASSSDGGQYF; CDR3nt: TGTGCCAGTAGTTCAGACGGAGGGCAGTACTTC
abundance: once; j_gene: TRBJ1-1; d_gene: .; v_gene: TRBV29-1; CDR3aa: CSATGILVGNTEAFF; CDR3nt: TGCAGCGCGACCGGGATACTTGTTGGGAACACTGAAGCTTTCTTT
abundance: .; j_gene: TRBJ2-2; d_gene: .; v_gene: TRBV5-1; CDR3aa: CASSGSSVAHGELLF; CDR3nt: TGCGCCAGCAGTGGGTCCTCGGTTGCTCACGGGGAGCTGCTTTTT
abundance: .; j_gene: TRBJ1-1; d_gene: TRBD1; v_gene: TRBV2; CDR3aa: CASRGTGGANTEAFF; CDR3nt: TGTGCCAGCAGGGGGACAGGGGGCGCGAACACTGAAGCTTTCTTT
abundance: .; j_gene: TRBJ2-2; d_gene: TRBD1; v_gene: TRBV10-3; CDR3aa: CAISAPGTGADTGELFF; CDR3nt: TGTGCCATCAGTGCCCCCGGGACAGGGGCGGACACCGGGGAGCTGTTTTTT
abundance: once; j_gene: TRBJ1-1; d_gene: .; v_gene: TRBV3-1/TRBV3-2; CDR3aa: CASSQGTEAFF; CDR3nt: TGTGCCAGCAGCCAAGGAACTGAAGCTTTCTTT
abundance: .; j_gene: TRBJ2-1; d_gene: .; v_gene: TRBV5-1; CDR3aa: CASSLGPMGEQFF; CDR3nt: TGCGCCAGCAGCTTGGGCCCAATGGGTGAGCAGTTCTTC
abundance: .; j_gene: TRBJ2-3; d_gene: .; v_gene: TRBV14; CDR3aa: CASSPSAGTQYF; CDR3nt: TGTGCCAGCAGCCCCTCGGCCGGGACGCAGTATTTT
abundance: .; j_gene: TRBJ2-7; d_gene: .; v_gene: TRBV30; CDR3aa: CAWSVSKRSYEQYF; CDR3nt: TGTGCCTGGAGTGTCTCGAAGCGGTCCTACGAGCAGTACTTC
abundance: .; j_gene: TRBJ1-5; d_gene: .; v_gene: TRBV2; CDR3aa: CASSVGGISGQPQHF; CDR3nt: TGTGCCAGCAGTGTGGGGGGGATCTCAGGTCAGCCCCAGCATTTT
abundance: .; j_gene: TRBJ1-1; d_gene: TRBD1; v_gene: TRBV7-8; CDR3aa: CASSVGQMNTEAFF; CDR3nt: TGTGCCAGCAGCGTGGGACAGATGAACACTGAAGCTTTCTTT
abundance: .; j_gene: TRBJ2-1; d_gene: TRBD2; v_gene: TRBV5-5; CDR3aa: CASSLSGGLYNEQFF; CDR3nt: TGTGCCAGCAGCTTAAGCGGGGGCCTCTACAATGAGCAGTTCTTC
abundance: .; j_gene: TRBJ2-7; d_gene: .; v_gene: TRBV10-2; CDR3aa: CASSELGYEQYF; CDR3nt: TGCGCCAGCAGTGAACTGGGCTACGAGCAGTACTTC
abundance: .; j_gene: TRBJ2-5; d_gene: .; v_gene: TRBV19; CDR3aa: CASKGPGLLETQYF; CDR3nt: TGTGCCAGTAAAGGCCCCGGGTTACTAGAGACCCAGTACTTC
abundance: .; j_gene: TRBJ1-1; d_gene: .; v_gene: TRBV28; CDR3aa: CASRSRRSAFF; CDR3nt: TGTGCCAGCAGGTCCAGGCGGTCGGCTTTCTTT
abundance: .; j_gene: TRBJ2-7; d_gene: TRBD2; v_gene: TRBV27; CDR3aa: CASGWGGYEQYF; CDR3nt: TGTGCCAGCGGATGGGGGGGTTACGAGCAGTACTTC
abundance: .; j_gene: TRBJ2-3; d_gene: .; v_gene: TRBV5-1; CDR3aa: CASSPASGTQYF; CDR3nt: TGCGCCAGCAGCCCGGCCTCGGGTACGCAGTATTTT
abundance: .; j_gene: TRBJ2-7; d_gene: .; v_gene: TRBV6-6; CDR3aa: CATVAGAPYEQYF; CDR3nt: TGCGCTACGGTGGCAGGGGCTCCCTACGAGCAGTACTTC
abundance: .; j_gene: TRBJ1-2; d_gene: .; v_gene: TRBV4-1; CDR3aa: CASSQGVNYGYTF; CDR3nt: TGCGCCAGCAGCCAAGGGGTTAACTATGGCTACACCTTC
abundance: .; j_gene: TRBJ1-3; d_gene: .; v_gene: TRBV30; CDR3aa: CAWSVFVTTNTIYF; CDR3nt: TGTGCCTGGAGTGTATTTGTGACAACAAACACCATATATTTT
abundance: .; j_gene: TRBJ1-2; d_gene: TRBD1; v_gene: TRBV11-1; CDR3aa: CASGRDRAAGYTF; CDR3nt: TGTGCCAGCGGGCGGGACAGGGCCGCTGGCTACACCTTC
abundance: .; j_gene: TRBJ2-7; d_gene: .; v_gene: TRBV2; CDR3aa: CASIRKGDNEQYF; CDR3nt: TGTGCCAGCATTCGGAAGGGGGATAACGAGCAGTACTTC
abundance: .; j_gene: TRBJ1-3; d_gene: .; v_gene: TRBV25-1; CDR3aa: CASSLGRPTRNTIYF; CDR3nt: TGTGCCAGCAGCCTTGGACGGCCTACGAGAAACACCATATATTTT
abundance: .; j_gene: TRBJ1-2; d_gene: TRBD1; v_gene: TRBV19; CDR3aa: CASTMGLQGAGYGYTF; CDR3nt: TGTGCCAGTACCATGGGGCTACAGGGGGCTGGCTATGGCTACACCTTC
abundance: .; j_gene: TRBJ2-7; d_gene: .; v_gene: TRBV7-9; CDR3aa: CASSLAAGALYVQYF; CDR3nt: TGTGCCAGCAGCTTAGCGGCAGGGGCACTGTACGTGCAGTACTTC
abundance: .; j_gene: TRBJ2-7; d_gene: .; v_gene: TRBV12-5; CDR3aa: CASGLSDHNSSYEQYF; CDR3nt: TGTGCTAGTGGTTTGAGTGACCACAATAGCTCCTACGAGCAGTACTTC